The source of this T cell receptor beta chain is a study of T-cell reconstitution after alpha-beta-depleted transplantation in children (dated by TCRdb to about 2016). As for the study more broadly: T-cell immune reconstitution after TCRalphabeta/CD19-depleted allogeneic hematopoietic cell transplantation in children was quantitatively tracked in the study by means of TCR repertoire profiling.

About this clonotype: No cognate antigen has been identified for it. No base qualities exist here, and no much larger clone lies one base off it.

CDR1 and CDR2 (MGHRA, YSYEKL) derive from the germline V gene. Spanning cysteine to phenylalanine, the CDR3 consists of 16 amino acids. The DNA shown is the 48-base CDR3, in frame from base 1. Between the V and J ends, shortened by 4 bases and 4 bases respectively, the junction contains 19 bases. What the research found in general, with its limitations: In some patients, the high TCRbeta diversity seen at day 60 was put down to recipient T cells and intrathymic progenitors that had survived conditioning. Over the following months the frequencies of hyperexpanded clones went down, and after one year T-cell counts and TCRbeta diversity were mostly credited to newly produced T cells. Apparently early alphabetaT-cell count recovery about two months after transplant reportedly relied on only several hundred rapidly expanded clones derived from non-depleted graft cells.

In the paper's terms, the treatment or condition label means: allogeneic hematopoietic cell transplantation with graft depleted of TCRalphabeta T cells and CD19 B cells. The transplant recipients were children given TCRalphabeta/CD19-depleted allogeneic hematopoietic cell grafts. The method behind the library was PCR. Sequenced on an Illumina HiSeq 2500. TCR libraries were prepared with molecular barcoding, using unique molecular identifiers to normalize TCRbeta repertoire quantification. The public sequencing data were trimmed at Q25 with fastp and processed into clonotypes with MiXCR by TCRdb, which kept only in-frame beta chains. Rows matching on CDR3 protein sequence are summarized as one entry with the most common DNA and genes. The sample table records about 300,000 distinct CDR3 sequences; roughly 7.8% of these occur just once. Approximately 8.6% of the sample rests with the top ten.

Sequences were derived from peripheral blood, sampled 360 days after TCRalphabeta/CD19-depleted stem cell transplant. The sequence is built from TRBV4-1 and TRBJ1-1, and the D gene may be TRBD1, 5 bases matching. The receptor's source is a female patient between 2 and 15 years old who had a stem cell transplant for Fanconi anemia, so the T cells may come from the graft donor. The CDR3 has the sequence CASSPTSEGTGTEAFF. The DNA reads as follows: TGCGCCAGCAGCCCGACCTCGGAGGGGACGGGCACTGAAGCTTTCTTT.